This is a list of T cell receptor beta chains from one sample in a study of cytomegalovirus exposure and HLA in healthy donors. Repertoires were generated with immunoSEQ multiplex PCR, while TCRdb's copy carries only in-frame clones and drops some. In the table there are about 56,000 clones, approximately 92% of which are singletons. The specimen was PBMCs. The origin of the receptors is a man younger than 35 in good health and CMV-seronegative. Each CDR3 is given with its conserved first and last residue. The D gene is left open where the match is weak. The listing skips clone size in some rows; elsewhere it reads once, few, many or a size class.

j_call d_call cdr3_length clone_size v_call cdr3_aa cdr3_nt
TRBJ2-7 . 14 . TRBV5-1 CASSLGQALYEQYF TGCGCCAGCAGCTTGGGACAGGCCCTTTACGAGCAGTACTTC
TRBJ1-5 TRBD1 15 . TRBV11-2 CASSPTGDRDQPQHF TGTGCCAGCAGCCCAACCGGGGACAGAGATCAGCCCCAGCATTTT
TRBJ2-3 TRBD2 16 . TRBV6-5 CASSYSPLAGGRTQYF TGTGCCAGCAGTTACTCCCCACTAGCGGGAGGGCGTACGCAGTATTTT
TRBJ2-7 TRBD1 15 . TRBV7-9 CASSLEGTGFDEQYF TGTGCCAGCAGCTTAGAAGGGACAGGGTTTGACGAGCAGTACTTC
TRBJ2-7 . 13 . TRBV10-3 CATWDNGPSEQYF TGTGCCACCTGGGACAACGGGCCGAGCGAGCAGTACTTC
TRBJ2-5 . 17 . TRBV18 CASSLRQDDLTQETQYF TGTGCCAGCTCCCTTCGACAGGACGATCTCACTCAAGAGACCCAGTACTTC
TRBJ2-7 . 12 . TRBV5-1 CASSQRGYEQYF TGCGCCAGCAGCCAAAGGGGGTACGAGCAGTACTTC
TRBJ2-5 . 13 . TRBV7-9 CASVRAGLETQYF TGTGCCAGCGTCCGTGCGGGTTTGGAGACCCAGTACTTC
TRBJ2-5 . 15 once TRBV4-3 CASSQVQGLVETQYF TGCGCCAGCAGCCAAGTGCAGGGGTTGGTAGAGACCCAGTACTTC
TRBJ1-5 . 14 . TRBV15 CATSRDQGNQPQHF TGTGCCACCAGCAGAGATCAGGGCAATCAGCCCCAGCATTTT
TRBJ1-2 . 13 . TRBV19 CASTVYPGYGYTF TGTGCCAGTACTGTGTACCCGGGCTATGGCTACACCTTC
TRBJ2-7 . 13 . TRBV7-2 CASSLPSSYEQYF TGTGCCAGCAGCTTACCGAGCTCCTACGAGCAGTACTTC
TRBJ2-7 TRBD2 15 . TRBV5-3 CARSPELAGDGEQYF TGTGCCAGAAGCCCCGAACTAGCGGGAGATGGAGAGCAGTACTTC
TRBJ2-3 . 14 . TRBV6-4 CASSNGSPTDTQYF TGTGCCAGCAGTAACGGGAGTCCAACAGATACGCAGTATTTT
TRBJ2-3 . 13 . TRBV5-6 CASSLVRADTQYF TGTGCCAGCAGCTTGGTCAGGGCCGATACGCAGTATTTT
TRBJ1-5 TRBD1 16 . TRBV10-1 CASSWTGVHGDQPQHF TGCGCCAGCTCCTGGACAGGGGTCCACGGTGATCAGCCCCAGCATTTT
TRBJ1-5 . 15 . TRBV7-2 CASSLSGGGNQPQHF TGTGCCAGCAGCTTATCAGGAGGGGGCAATCAGCCCCAGCATTTT
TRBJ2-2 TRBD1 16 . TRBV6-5 CASSWQGAANTGELFF TGTGCCAGCAGTTGGCAGGGGGCAGCGAACACCGGGGAGCTGTTTTTT
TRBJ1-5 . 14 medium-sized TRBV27 CASRDKNSNQPQHF TGTGCCAGCAGGGACAAAAATAGCAATCAGCCCCAGCATTTT
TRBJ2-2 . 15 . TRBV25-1 CASSDRTEDTGELFF TGTGCCAGCAGTGACAGGACAGAAGACACCGGGGAGCTGTTTTTT
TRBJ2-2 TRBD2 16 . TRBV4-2 CASRELGLVNTGELFF TGTGCCAGCAGGGAACTGGGACTAGTTAACACCGGGGAGCTGTTTTTT
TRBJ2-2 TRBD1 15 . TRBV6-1 CASRQQGVRTGELFF TGTGCCAGCAGGCAACAGGGGGTTCGCACCGGGGAGCTGTTTTTT
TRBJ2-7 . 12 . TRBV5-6 CASSLLMYEQYF TGTGCCAGCAGCCTATTAATGTACGAGCAGTACTTC
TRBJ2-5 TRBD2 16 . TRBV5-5 CASSLDRIAGRETQYF TGTGCCAGCAGCTTGGATCGGATAGCGGGTCGGGAGACCCAGTACTTC
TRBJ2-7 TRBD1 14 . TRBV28 CASSLRLGQGRQYF TGTGCCAGCAGTTTAAGATTGGGACAGGGGCGGCAGTACTTC
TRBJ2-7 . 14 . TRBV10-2 CASCGTADSYEQYF TGCGCCAGCTGCGGGACTGCCGATTCCTACGAGCAGTACTTC
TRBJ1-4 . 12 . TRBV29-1 CSGGDANEKLFF TGCAGCGGCGGGGACGCTAATGAAAAACTGTTTTTT
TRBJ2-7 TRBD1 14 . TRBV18 CASSPGQGLGEQYF TGTGCCAGCTCACCGGGACAGGGTTTAGGCGAGCAGTACTTC
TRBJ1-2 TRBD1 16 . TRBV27 CASSPYSGQVRHGYTF TGTGCCAGCAGTCCCTACTCGGGACAGGTACGTCACGGCTACACCTTC
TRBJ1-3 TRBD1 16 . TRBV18 CASSPKTGFGGNTIYF TGTGCCAGCTCACCAAAGACAGGGTTCGGTGGAAACACCATATATTTT
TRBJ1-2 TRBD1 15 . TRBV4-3 CASSQDVDRGAGYTF TGCGCCAGCAGCCAAGATGTTGACAGGGGCGCCGGCTACACCTTC
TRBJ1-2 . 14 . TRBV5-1 CASSWGQGNYGYTF TGCGCCAGCAGCTGGGGGCAGGGAAACTATGGCTACACCTTC
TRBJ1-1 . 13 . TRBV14 CASGANGITEAFF TGTGCCAGCGGGGCCAACGGAATCACTGAAGCTTTCTTT
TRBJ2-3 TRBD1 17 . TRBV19 CASTRSRDSTSTDTQYF TGTGCCAGTACCCGATCGAGGGACAGTACTAGCACAGATACGCAGTATTTT
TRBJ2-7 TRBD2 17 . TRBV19 CASSISFLTSGDYEQYF TGTGCCAGTAGTATCTCGTTTCTTACTAGCGGAGACTACGAGCAGTACTTC
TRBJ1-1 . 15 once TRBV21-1 CASSKQRGLNTEAFF TGTGCCAGCAGCAAACAGAGGGGGCTGAACACTGAAGCTTTCTTT
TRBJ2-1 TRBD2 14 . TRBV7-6 CASSLGTRDNEQFF TGTGCCAGCAGCTTAGGGACTAGAGACAATGAGCAGTTCTTC
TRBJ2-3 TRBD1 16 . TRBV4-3 CASSLKQGASTDTQYF TGCGCCAGCAGCCTTAAACAGGGGGCGAGCACAGATACGCAGTATTTT
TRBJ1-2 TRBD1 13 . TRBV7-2 CASSPDRGYGYTF TGTGCCAGCAGCCCCGACAGGGGGTATGGCTACACCTTC
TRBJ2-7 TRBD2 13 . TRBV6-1 CASEREGPLEQYF TGTGCCAGCGAGCGGGAGGGCCCCCTCGAGCAGTACTTC
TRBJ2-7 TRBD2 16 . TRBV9 CASSVGPGTSSHEQYF TGTGCCAGCAGCGTAGGTCCCGGGACTAGCAGCCACGAGCAGTACTTC
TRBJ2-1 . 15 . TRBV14 CASSRSTGRYNEQFF TGTGCCAGCAGCCGAAGTACGGGAAGGTACAATGAGCAGTTCTTC
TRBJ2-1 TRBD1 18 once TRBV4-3 CASSLTGGEDSSYNEQFF TGCGCCAGCAGCCTGACAGGGGGAGAAGATAGTTCCTACAATGAGCAGTTCTTC
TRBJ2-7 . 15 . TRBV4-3 CASSQDQGFPYEQYF TGCGCCAGCAGCCAAGATCAGGGGTTCCCCTACGAGCAGTACTTC
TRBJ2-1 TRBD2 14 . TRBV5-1 CASSLLVAGNEQFF TGCGCCAGCAGCTTGTTGGTAGCGGGAAATGAGCAGTTCTTC
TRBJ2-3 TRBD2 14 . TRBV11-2 CASSSGRHTDTQYF TGTGCCAGCAGCTCCGGGAGGCACACAGATACGCAGTATTTT
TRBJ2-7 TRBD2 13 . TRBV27 CASSLAGSYEQYF TGTGCCAGCAGTCTAGCGGGCTCCTACGAGCAGTACTTC
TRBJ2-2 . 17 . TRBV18 CASSPISSGDITGELFF TGTGCCAGCTCACCCATTAGTAGCGGAGACATCACCGGGGAGCTGTTTTTT
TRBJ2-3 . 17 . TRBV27 CASSLRSVGLATDTQYF TGTGCCAGCAGTTTAAGGTCGGTGGGACTCGCCACAGATACGCAGTATTTT
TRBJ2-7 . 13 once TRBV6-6 CASSFGQLYEQYF TGTGCCAGCAGTTTCGGACAGCTTTACGAGCAGTACTTC
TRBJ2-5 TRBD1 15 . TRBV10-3 CAISGPTGADETQYF TGTGCCATCAGTGGGCCGACAGGGGCGGATGAGACCCAGTACTTC
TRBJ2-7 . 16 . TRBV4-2 CASSRGGGRQAYEQYF TGTGCCAGCAGCCGAGGGGGGGGAAGGCAGGCTTACGAGCAGTACTTC
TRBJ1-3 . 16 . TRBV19 CASSLPVPGRQNTIYF TGTGCCAGTAGTCTACCCGTGCCGGGGAGGCAAAACACCATATATTTT
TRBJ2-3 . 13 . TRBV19 CASRGLITDTQYF TGTGCCAGTAGGGGACTGATCACAGATACGCAGTATTTT
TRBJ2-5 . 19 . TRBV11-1 CASSLGGGAHAPYQETQYF TGTGCCAGCAGCTTGGGAGGGGGGGCCCATGCCCCGTACCAAGAGACCCAGTACTTC
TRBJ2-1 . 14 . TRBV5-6 CASSLVKPAVVQFF TGTGCCAGCAGCTTGGTTAAACCGGCGGTGGTGCAGTTCTTC
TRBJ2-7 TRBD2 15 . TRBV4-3 CASSQDAGGSYEQYF TGCGCCAGCAGCCAAGACGCGGGGGGCTCCTACGAGCAGTACTTC
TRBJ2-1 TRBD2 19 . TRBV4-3 CASSQDPGGSSPTYNEQFF TGCGCCAGCAGCCAAGATCCGGGCGGGAGCTCTCCTACCTACAATGAGCAGTTCTTC
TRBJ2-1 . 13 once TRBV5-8 CASRESSYNEQFF TGTGCCAGCAGAGAGAGCTCCTACAATGAGCAGTTCTTC
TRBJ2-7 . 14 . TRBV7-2 CASSFTARSNEQYF TGTGCCAGCAGCTTTACCGCTAGATCCAACGAGCAGTACTTC